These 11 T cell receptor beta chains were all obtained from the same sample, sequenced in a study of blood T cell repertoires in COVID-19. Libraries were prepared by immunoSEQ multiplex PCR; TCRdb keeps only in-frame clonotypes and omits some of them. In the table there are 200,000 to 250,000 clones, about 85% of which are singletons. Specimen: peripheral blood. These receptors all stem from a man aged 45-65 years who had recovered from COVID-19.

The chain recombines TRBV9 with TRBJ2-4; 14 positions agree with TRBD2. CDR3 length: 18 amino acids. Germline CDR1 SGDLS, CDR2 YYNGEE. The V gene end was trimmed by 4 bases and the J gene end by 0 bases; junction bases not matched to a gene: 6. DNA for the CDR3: TGTGCCAGCAGCCTGGGACTAGCGGGGGATCTAGCCAAAAACATTCAGTACTTC. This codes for CASSLGLAGDLAKNIQYF.

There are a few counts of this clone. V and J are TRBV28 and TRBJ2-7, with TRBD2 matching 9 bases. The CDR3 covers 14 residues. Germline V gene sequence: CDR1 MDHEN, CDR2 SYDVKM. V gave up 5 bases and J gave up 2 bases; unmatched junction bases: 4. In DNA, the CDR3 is TGTGCCAGCAGTGTAAGCGGGAGGACCTACGAGCAGTACTTC. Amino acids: CASSVSGRTYEQYF.

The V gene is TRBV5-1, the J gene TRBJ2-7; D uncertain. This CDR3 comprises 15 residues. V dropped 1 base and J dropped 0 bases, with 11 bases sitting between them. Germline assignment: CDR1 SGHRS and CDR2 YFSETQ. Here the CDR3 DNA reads TGCGCCAGCAGCTTGTCAGCCGGAGCCTCCTACGAGCAGTACTTC. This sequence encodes CASSLSAGASYEQYF.

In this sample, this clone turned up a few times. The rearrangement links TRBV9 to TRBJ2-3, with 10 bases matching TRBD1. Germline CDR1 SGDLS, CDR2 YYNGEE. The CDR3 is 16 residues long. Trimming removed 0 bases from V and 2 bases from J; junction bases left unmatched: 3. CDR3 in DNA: TGTGCCAGCAGCGTAGAGGGACAGGGGATCACAGATACGCAGTATTTT. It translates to CASSVEGQGITDTQYF.

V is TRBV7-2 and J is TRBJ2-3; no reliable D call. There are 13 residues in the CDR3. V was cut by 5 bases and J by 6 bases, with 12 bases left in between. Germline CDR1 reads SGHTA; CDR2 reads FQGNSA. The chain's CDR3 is CASSRVVSDTQYF. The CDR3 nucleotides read TGTGCCAGCAGCCGCGTTGTGAGTGATACGCAGTATTTT.

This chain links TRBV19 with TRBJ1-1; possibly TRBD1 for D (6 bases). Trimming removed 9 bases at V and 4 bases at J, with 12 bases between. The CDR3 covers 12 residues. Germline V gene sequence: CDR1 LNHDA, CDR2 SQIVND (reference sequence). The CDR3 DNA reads TGTGCCAGGCCACAGGGTCCCACTGAAGCTTTCTTT. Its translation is CARPQGPTEAFF.

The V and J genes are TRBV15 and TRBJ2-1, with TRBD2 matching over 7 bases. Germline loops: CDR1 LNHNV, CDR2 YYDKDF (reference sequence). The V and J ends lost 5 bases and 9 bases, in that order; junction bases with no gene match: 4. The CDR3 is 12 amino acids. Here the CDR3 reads CATSYGRGEQFF. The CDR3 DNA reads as TGTGCCACCAGCTATGGGAGGGGTGAGCAGTTCTTC.

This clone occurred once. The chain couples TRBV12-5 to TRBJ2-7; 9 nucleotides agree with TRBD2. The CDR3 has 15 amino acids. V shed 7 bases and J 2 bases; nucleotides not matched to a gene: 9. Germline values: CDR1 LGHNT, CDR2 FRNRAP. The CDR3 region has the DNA TGTGCTAGTGAAACAACGACTAGCGGTCCCTACGAGCAGTACTTC. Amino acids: CASETTTSGPYEQYF.

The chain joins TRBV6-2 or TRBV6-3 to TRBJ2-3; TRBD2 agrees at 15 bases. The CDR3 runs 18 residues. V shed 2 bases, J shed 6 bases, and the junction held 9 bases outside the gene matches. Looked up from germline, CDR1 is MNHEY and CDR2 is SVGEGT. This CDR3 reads CASSYELGTSGRLDTQYF. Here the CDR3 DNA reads TGTGCCAGCAGTTACGAACTCGGGACTAGCGGGAGGCTGGATACGCAGTATTTT.

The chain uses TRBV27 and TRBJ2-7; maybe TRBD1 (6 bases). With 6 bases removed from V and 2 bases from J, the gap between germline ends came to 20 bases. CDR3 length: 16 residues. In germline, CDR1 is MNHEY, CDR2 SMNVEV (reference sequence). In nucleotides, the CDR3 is TGTGCCAGCAGCCCGGAAACAGGGAGATGGACCTACGAGCAGTACTTC. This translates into CASSPETGRWTYEQYF.

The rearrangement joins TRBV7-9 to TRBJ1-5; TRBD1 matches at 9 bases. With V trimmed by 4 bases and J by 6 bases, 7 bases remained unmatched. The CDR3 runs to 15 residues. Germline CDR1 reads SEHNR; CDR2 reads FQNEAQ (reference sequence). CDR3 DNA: TGTGCCAGCAGCTCAGCCGGGACAGGGTTTCAGCCCCAGCATTTT. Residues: CASSSAGTGFQPQHF.